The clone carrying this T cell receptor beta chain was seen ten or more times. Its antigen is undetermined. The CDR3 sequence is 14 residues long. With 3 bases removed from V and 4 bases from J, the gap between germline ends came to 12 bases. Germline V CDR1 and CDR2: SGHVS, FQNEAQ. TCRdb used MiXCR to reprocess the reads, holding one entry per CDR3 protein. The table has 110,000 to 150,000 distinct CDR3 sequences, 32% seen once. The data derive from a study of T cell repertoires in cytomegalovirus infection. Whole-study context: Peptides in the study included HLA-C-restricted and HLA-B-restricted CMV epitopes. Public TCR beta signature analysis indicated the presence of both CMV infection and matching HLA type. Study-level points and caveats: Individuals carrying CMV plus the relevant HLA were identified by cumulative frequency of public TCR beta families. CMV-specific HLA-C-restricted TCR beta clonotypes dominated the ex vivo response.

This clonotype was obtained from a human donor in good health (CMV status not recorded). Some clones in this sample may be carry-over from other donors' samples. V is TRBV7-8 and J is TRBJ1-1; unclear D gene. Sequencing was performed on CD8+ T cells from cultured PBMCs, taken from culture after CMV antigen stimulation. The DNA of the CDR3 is TGTGCCAGCAGCTTTGCGGGCTGGAGCACTGAAGCTTTCTTT. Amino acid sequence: CASSFAGWSTEAFF. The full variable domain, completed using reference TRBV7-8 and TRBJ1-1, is GAGVSQSPRYKVAKRGQDVALRCDPISGHVSLFWYQQALGQGPEFLTYFQNEAQLDKSGLPSDRFFAERPEGSVSTLKIQRTQQEDSAVYLCASSFAGWSTEAFFGQGTRLTVV.